This is a list of T cell receptor beta chains from one sample in a study of blood T cell repertoires in COVID-19. Some clones are missing from TCRdb's copy, which holds only in-frame ones; the method was immunoSEQ multiplex PCR. The repertoire holds 100,000 to 150,000 clones, with approximately 82% as singletons. Material: peripheral blood. These receptors were obtained from a man aged 35 to 55 with active or convalescent COVID-19. Each CDR3 is given with its conserved first and last residue. A D gene is named only where the DNA matches it firmly.

v_call	j_call	d_call	cdr3_aa
TRBV6-5	TRBJ2-1	TRBD2	CATLLAGGGNEQFF
TRBV11-2	TRBJ1-5	-	CASSLDGGSANQPQHF
TRBV11-2	TRBJ2-7	-	CASSLGSNLYEQYF
TRBV13	TRBJ2-3	TRBD2	CASSRLAGTDTQYF
TRBV18	TRBJ2-1	-	CASSQGNEQFF
TRBV5-1	TRBJ1-1	-	CASSPSGTEAFF
TRBV29-1	TRBJ2-6	-	CSVAGGANVLTF
TRBV19	TRBJ2-1	TRBD2	CASSPGLAGAAGQFF
TRBV29-1	TRBJ1-3	-	CSVDRGGNTIYF
TRBV7-9	TRBJ2-2	-	CASSLGYGSGELFF
TRBV4-3	TRBJ2-3	-	CASSQSSTDTQYF
TRBV30	TRBJ1-2	-	CAWSGQHYGYTF
TRBV7-2	TRBJ2-7	TRBD1	CASSLDRGHEQYF
TRBV27	TRBJ2-2	-	CASRGGASTGELFF
TRBV27	TRBJ1-2	-	CASSLSGRTYYGYTF
TRBV11-2	TRBJ2-4	TRBD2	CASSLRLAGELAKNIQYF
TRBV5-6	TRBJ2-3	-	CASSSPGIDTDTQYF
TRBV29-1	TRBJ2-5	TRBD1	CSGDSQETQYF
TRBV24-1	TRBJ2-7	TRBD1	CATSAGQGVKAPLSYEQYF
TRBV7-9	TRBJ1-1	TRBD1	CASSLATPTGGTEAFF
TRBV3-1/TRBV3-2	TRBJ1-1	TRBD1	CASMEGARNTEAFF
TRBV2	TRBJ2-2	TRBD2	CASSEAAGGPTGELFF
TRBV5-6	TRBJ2-5	-	CASSLEAKRGGHGETQYF
TRBV29-1	TRBJ2-1	-	CSVEDHREQFF
TRBV11-2	TRBJ2-7	-	CASRFWKGGYEQYF
TRBV25-1	TRBJ2-3	-	CASSETGPRTDTQYF
TRBV28	TRBJ2-7	-	CASSAAGVPSSYEQYF
TRBV18	TRBJ2-5	-	CASSPPPTGTQYF
TRBV25-1	TRBJ2-7	TRBD1	CASSEDRGRSEQYF
TRBV21-1	TRBJ2-2	-	CASSRKPSPSGGPTGELFF
TRBV7-2	TRBJ2-1	TRBD1	CASSLALFGQGNNEQFF
TRBV5-1	TRBJ1-1	-	CASRGGAVSMNTEAFF
TRBV18	TRBJ2-7	TRBD1	CASSRDRGEQYF
TRBV3-1/TRBV3-2	TRBJ2-1	TRBD2	CASSRVLAGGSNEQFF
TRBV6-1	TRBJ1-5	TRBD1	CASSEGQGGQPQHF
TRBV27	TRBJ2-7	TRBD1	CASSLSGGVYEQYF
TRBV6-5	TRBJ2-2	TRBD2	CASSRGGPDGELFF
TRBV25-1	TRBJ2-1	TRBD1	CVSSEPGGSYNEQFF
TRBV19	TRBJ2-1	-	CASSNSNEQFF
TRBV5-1	TRBJ1-6	-	CASSPGSGPSVGSRNSPLHF
TRBV5-1	TRBJ2-7	TRBD1	CASSPGTGIGPYEQYF
TRBV25-1	TRBJ1-1	-	CASSERNTEAFF
TRBV6-1	TRBJ2-7	-	CASSESYTSTYEQYF
TRBV18	TRBJ2-3	-	CASSPITTRTDTQYF
TRBV10-3	TRBJ1-2	TRBD1	CAIRGTGIIGGYTF
TRBV3-1/TRBV3-2	TRBJ2-5	-	CASSHSDLRGTQYF
TRBV6-5	TRBJ2-1	-	CASSRDFSYNEQFF
TRBV9	TRBJ1-4	-	CASSPRTTTNEKLFF
TRBV30	TRBJ1-6	-	CAYGHYNSPLHF
TRBV28	TRBJ2-1	-	CASSLFTSTYNEQFF
TRBV9	TRBJ2-3	TRBD2	CASSVAPTGGPTDTQYF
TRBV18	TRBJ1-1	TRBD1	CASSLLGQGGTEAFF